This is a list of T cell receptor beta chains from one sample in a study of T cell repertoires in cytomegalovirus infection. In TCRdb, the reads were re-called with MiXCR into one record per CDR3 protein. The table has around 490,000 distinct CDR3 sequences, 26% seen once. The sequenced sample consisted of PBMCs. The origin of the receptors is a human donor in good health (CMV status not recorded). Some clones in this sample may be carry-over from other donors' samples. Both conserved end residues are part of each CDR3. D genes are given only for firm matches. Not every row has a clone size; where given, it reads once, few, many or a size class.

v_gene: TRBV19; abundance: .; j_gene: TRBJ2-7; d_gene: TRBD2; CDR3aa: CASSSGTSSYEQYF; CDR3nt: TGTGCCAGTAGTTCCGGGACTAGCAGTTACGAGCAGTACTTC
v_gene: TRBV4-1; abundance: .; j_gene: TRBJ2-1; d_gene: TRBD2; CDR3aa: CASSFRGTSGSGYNEQFF; CDR3nt: TGCGCCAGCAGCTTTAGGGGGACTAGCGGGAGTGGCTACAATGAGCAGTTCTTC
v_gene: TRBV6-5; abundance: .; j_gene: TRBJ1-6; d_gene: TRBD1; CDR3aa: CASSLDRANNSPLHF; CDR3nt: TGTGCCAGCAGCTTGGACAGGGCGAATAATTCACCCCTCCACTTT
v_gene: TRBV6-1; abundance: few; j_gene: TRBJ2-3; d_gene: .; CDR3aa: CASSYQGRLGTDTQYF; CDR3nt: TGTGCCAGCAGTTATCAGGGTCGATTAGGCACAGATACGCAGTATTTT
v_gene: TRBV29-1; abundance: .; j_gene: TRBJ1-2; d_gene: .; CDR3aa: CSVELREPHGYTF; CDR3nt: TGCAGCGTTGAACTGCGAGAGCCCCATGGCTACACCTTC
v_gene: TRBV11-3; abundance: .; j_gene: TRBJ1-1; d_gene: .; CDR3aa: CASTTPTGRGYEAFF; CDR3nt: TGTGCCAGCACCACCCCGACAGGACGGGGGTATGAAGCTTTCTTT
v_gene: TRBV28; abundance: .; j_gene: TRBJ2-1; d_gene: TRBD2; CDR3aa: CASTSPGRDSNEQFF; CDR3nt: TGTGCCAGCACCTCACCAGGGAGGGACTCAAATGAGCAGTTCTTC
v_gene: TRBV7-6; abundance: once; j_gene: TRBJ1-1; d_gene: TRBD1; CDR3aa: CASSLRQGRTEAFF; CDR3nt: TGTGCCAGCAGCCTTCGACAGGGGAGGACTGAAGCTTTCTTT
v_gene: TRBV11-3; abundance: .; j_gene: TRBJ2-1; d_gene: TRBD1; CDR3aa: CASSFEQGANYNEQFF; CDR3nt: TGTGCCAGCAGCTTCGAACAGGGGGCTAATTACAATGAGCAGTTCTTC
v_gene: TRBV5-1; abundance: few; j_gene: TRBJ2-1; d_gene: TRBD1; CDR3aa: CASSTGQGRGEQFF; CDR3nt: TGCGCCAGCAGCACCGGACAGGGTAGGGGGGAGCAGTTCTTC
v_gene: TRBV6-2/TRBV6-3; abundance: .; j_gene: TRBJ2-1; d_gene: TRBD1; CDR3aa: CASRPIPPGTEVGNEQFF; CDR3nt: TGTGCCAGCCGGCCTATTCCTCCTGGGACAGAGGTCGGCAATGAGCAGTTCTTC
v_gene: TRBV27; abundance: .; j_gene: TRBJ2-5; d_gene: TRBD2; CDR3aa: CASSRTREGVKYF; CDR3nt: TGTGCCAGCAGTCGAACGCGGGAGGGAGTGAAGTACTTC
v_gene: TRBV7-2; abundance: many; j_gene: TRBJ2-3; d_gene: TRBD2; CDR3aa: CASSLFTSGSLDTQYF; CDR3nt: TGTGCCAGCAGCTTATTCACTAGCGGGAGTTTAGATACGCAGTATTTT
v_gene: TRBV7-9; abundance: few; j_gene: TRBJ2-1; d_gene: TRBD1; CDR3aa: CASSLARTGLENEQFF; CDR3nt: TGTGCCAGCAGCTTAGCGAGGACAGGACTTGAAAATGAGCAGTTCTTC
v_gene: TRBV19; abundance: .; j_gene: TRBJ1-1; d_gene: .; CDR3aa: CASINWFENTEAFF; CDR3nt: TGTGCCAGTATCAATTGGTTCGAGAACACTGAAGCTTTCTTT
v_gene: TRBV4-3; abundance: .; j_gene: TRBJ1-1; d_gene: .; CDR3aa: CASSQDHDRSNTEAFF; CDR3nt: TGCGCCAGCAGCCAAGATCACGACAGAAGTAACACTGAAGCTTTCTTT
v_gene: TRBV7-8; abundance: .; j_gene: TRBJ1-1; d_gene: .; CDR3aa: CASSLKFVGEVSTEAFF; CDR3nt: TGTGCCAGCAGCTTAAAATTCGTGGGTGAAGTGAGCACTGAAGCTTTCTTT
v_gene: TRBV28; abundance: .; j_gene: TRBJ2-4; d_gene: .; CDR3aa: CASTPHLDSPVRYF; CDR3nt: TGTGCCAGCACCCCCCATCTGGACAGTCCAGTCAGGTACTTC
v_gene: TRBV3-1; abundance: .; j_gene: TRBJ2-7; d_gene: .; CDR3aa: CASSQDLMASYEQYF; CDR3nt: TGTGCCAGCAGCCAAGATTTAATGGCATCCTACGAGCAGTACTTC
v_gene: TRBV6-1; abundance: many; j_gene: TRBJ1-1; d_gene: TRBD1; CDR3aa: CASSVRDRNTEAFF; CDR3nt: TGTGCCAGCAGTGTCCGGGACAGGAACACTGAAGCTTTCTTT
v_gene: TRBV30; abundance: .; j_gene: TRBJ1-4; d_gene: .; CDR3aa: CAWAQLGRLNEKLFF; CDR3nt: TGTGCCTGGGCACAATTGGGCAGGCTAAATGAAAAACTGTTTTTT
v_gene: TRBV6-2/TRBV6-3; abundance: few; j_gene: TRBJ2-3; d_gene: TRBD1; CDR3aa: CASSPWTGPTDTQYF; CDR3nt: TGTGCCAGCAGTCCATGGACAGGACCCACAGATACGCAGTATTTT
v_gene: TRBV7-2; abundance: many; j_gene: TRBJ1-3; d_gene: .; CDR3aa: CASSSWGGVGNTIYF; CDR3nt: TGTGCCAGCAGCTCCTGGGGGGGTGTTGGAAACACCATATATTTT
v_gene: TRBV19; abundance: few; j_gene: TRBJ1-1; d_gene: .; CDR3aa: CASSPGTLTEAFF; CDR3nt: TGTGCCAGTAGTCCCGGGACGTTGACTGAAGCTTTCTTT
v_gene: TRBV29-1; abundance: .; j_gene: TRBJ1-6; d_gene: .; CDR3aa: CSVAQYFNSPLHF; CDR3nt: TGCAGCGTTGCCCAATATTTTAATTCACCCCTCCACTTT
v_gene: TRBV6-2/TRBV6-3; abundance: few; j_gene: TRBJ1-5; d_gene: .; CDR3aa: CASSSSSGTYSNQPQHF; CDR3nt: TGTGCCAGCAGTTCTTCTTCAGGTACTTATAGCAATCAGCCCCAGCATTTT
v_gene: TRBV20-1; abundance: .; j_gene: TRBJ1-1; d_gene: TRBD1; CDR3aa: CSARGQSNTEAFF; CDR3nt: TGCAGTGCGAGGGGACAGTCAAACACTGAAGCTTTCTTT
v_gene: TRBV19; abundance: .; j_gene: TRBJ1-4; d_gene: .; CDR3aa: CASSPWRSEKLFF; CDR3nt: TGTGCCAGTAGTCCGTGGCGCTCGGAAAAACTGTTTTTT
v_gene: TRBV4-1; abundance: .; j_gene: TRBJ2-1; d_gene: .; CDR3aa: CASSQIRQSEQFF; CDR3nt: TGCGCCAGCAGCCAGATCAGACAGTCTGAGCAGTTCTTC
v_gene: TRBV27; abundance: few; j_gene: TRBJ2-1; d_gene: TRBD2; CDR3aa: CASSFGRWTSSYNEQFF; CDR3nt: TGTGCCAGCAGTTTTGGGCGGTGGACTAGTTCCTACAATGAGCAGTTCTTC
v_gene: TRBV6-5; abundance: many; j_gene: TRBJ1-5; d_gene: .; CDR3aa: CASGVNQPQHF; CDR3nt: TGTGCCAGTGGGGTTAATCAGCCCCAGCATTTT
v_gene: TRBV5-1; abundance: few; j_gene: TRBJ2-7; d_gene: TRBD1; CDR3aa: CASSLTPGQGYEQYF; CDR3nt: TGCGCCAGCAGCTTAACCCCGGGACAGGGGTACGAGCAGTACTTC
v_gene: TRBV20-1; abundance: few; j_gene: TRBJ1-2; d_gene: .; CDR3aa: CSARRDMYGYTF; CDR3nt: TGCAGTGCTAGAAGAGACATGTATGGCTACACCTTC
v_gene: TRBV7-9; abundance: .; j_gene: TRBJ1-5; d_gene: .; CDR3aa: CASSPPGTTQQTQPQHF; CDR3nt: TGTGCCAGCAGCCCACCCGGGACCACCCAGCAGACTCAGCCCCAGCATTTT
v_gene: TRBV6-5; abundance: .; j_gene: TRBJ2-7; d_gene: .; CDR3aa: CASRYRTGDNYEQYF; CDR3nt: TGTGCCAGCAGATACAGAACGGGAGATAATTACGAGCAGTACTTC
v_gene: TRBV7-8; abundance: few; j_gene: TRBJ2-7; d_gene: .; CDR3aa: CASSLVSGAPYEQYF; CDR3nt: TGTGCCAGCAGCTTAGTCTCCGGGGCTCCCTACGAGCAGTACTTC
v_gene: TRBV28; abundance: .; j_gene: TRBJ1-5; d_gene: TRBD1; CDR3aa: CASSHLTGGNQPQHF; CDR3nt: TGTGCCAGCAGTCACCTGACAGGGGGAAATCAGCCCCAGCATTTT
v_gene: TRBV7-2; abundance: many; j_gene: TRBJ1-3; d_gene: .; CDR3aa: CASSTFIGGGNTIYF; CDR3nt: TGTGCCAGCAGCACATTTATAGGGGGTGGAAACACCATATATTTT
v_gene: TRBV4-3; abundance: few; j_gene: TRBJ2-7; d_gene: .; CDR3aa: CASSQSMWGSYEQYF; CDR3nt: TGCGCCAGCAGCCAATCAATGTGGGGTTCCTACGAGCAGTACTTC
v_gene: TRBV29-1; abundance: .; j_gene: TRBJ2-1; d_gene: TRBD2; CDR3aa: CSVEAGTRGYNEQFF; CDR3nt: TGCAGCGTTGAGGCGGGGACTAGGGGTTACAATGAGCAGTTCTTC
v_gene: TRBV19; abundance: few; j_gene: TRBJ1-4; d_gene: .; CDR3aa: CASSIYRTATNEKLFF; CDR3nt: TGTGCCAGTAGTATCTATCGAACTGCAACTAATGAAAAACTGTTTTTT
v_gene: TRBV2; abundance: few; j_gene: TRBJ2-1; d_gene: .; CDR3aa: CASIEGGATYNEQFF; CDR3nt: TGTGCCAGCATCGAGGGTGGGGCCACCTACAATGAGCAGTTCTTC
v_gene: TRBV29-1; abundance: many; j_gene: TRBJ2-5; d_gene: .; CDR3aa: CSVLAGEETQYF; CDR3nt: TGCAGCGTTCTGGCAGGCGAAGAGACCCAGTACTTC
v_gene: TRBV7-3; abundance: few; j_gene: TRBJ2-1; d_gene: .; CDR3aa: CASSLTGANYNEQFF; CDR3nt: TGTGCCAGCAGCTTAACCGGGGCCAATTACAATGAGCAGTTCTTC
v_gene: TRBV25-1; abundance: many; j_gene: TRBJ1-2; d_gene: TRBD1; CDR3aa: CASSQRNIIQGSYGYTF; CDR3nt: TGTGCCAGCAGCCAACGAAATATAATACAGGGGAGCTATGGCTACACCTTC
v_gene: TRBV7-2; abundance: many; j_gene: TRBJ1-2; d_gene: .; CDR3aa: CASSLHNRVTYGYTF; CDR3nt: TGTGCCAGCAGCTTACATAACAGGGTTACCTATGGCTACACCTTC
v_gene: TRBV7-2; abundance: many; j_gene: TRBJ1-5; d_gene: .; CDR3aa: CASSLVSGGQGNQPQHF; CDR3nt: TGTGCCAGCAGCCTTGTCTCGGGGGGCCAAGGGAATCAGCCCCAGCATTTT
v_gene: TRBV7-2; abundance: .; j_gene: TRBJ2-2; d_gene: TRBD1; CDR3aa: CASSRTRTGGNTGELFF; CDR3nt: TGTGCCAGCAGCCGCACGAGGACAGGGGGCAACACCGGGGAGCTGTTTTTT
v_gene: TRBV12-3/TRBV12-4; abundance: few; j_gene: TRBJ2-2; d_gene: TRBD2; CDR3aa: CASSSPRGAGETGELFF; CDR3nt: TGTGCCAGCAGTTCACCCCGGGGTGCGGGAGAGACCGGGGAGCTGTTTTTT
v_gene: TRBV19; abundance: .; j_gene: TRBJ1-5; d_gene: .; CDR3aa: CASGGRAGQPQHF; CDR3nt: TGTGCCTCCGGGGGGAGGGCCGGACAGCCCCAGCATTTT
v_gene: TRBV6-2/TRBV6-3; abundance: .; j_gene: TRBJ1-5; d_gene: .; CDR3aa: CASGLDNSNQPQHF; CDR3nt: TGTGCCAGCGGTCTTGATAATAGCAATCAGCCCCAGCATTTT
v_gene: TRBV20-1; abundance: few; j_gene: TRBJ2-1; d_gene: .; CDR3aa: CSASPNHNEQFF; CDR3nt: TGCAGTGCTAGCCCTAACCACAATGAGCAGTTCTTC
v_gene: TRBV20-1; abundance: .; j_gene: TRBJ2-1; d_gene: .; CDR3aa: CSAGLLREQFF; CDR3nt: TGCAGTGCTGGACTACTCCGAGAGCAGTTCTTC
v_gene: TRBV12-3/TRBV12-4; abundance: few; j_gene: TRBJ1-5; d_gene: .; CDR3aa: CASSPQSGVWQPQHF; CDR3nt: TGTGCCAGCAGTCCCCAAAGCGGGGTTTGGCAGCCCCAGCATTTT